A single sample gave rise to the 29 T cell receptor beta chains below, sequenced in a study of OX40 agonist ivuxolimab in advanced cancers. TCRdb keeps only in-frame clones here, not all; method: immunoSEQ multiplex PCR. The profile covers about 68,000 clones, with about nine tenths appearing a single time and approximately 0.32% taken by the ten largest. The specimen was CD4+ or CD8+ T cells sorted from blood, collected in a trial of the OX40 agonist ivuxolimab. The receptor source for this set is an adult with an advanced solid tumor such as melanoma, head and neck, liver or kidney cancer.

The chain links TRBV12-5 to TRBJ2-7; D not certain. Germline V gene data show CDR1 as LGHNT and CDR2 as FRNRAP. V was shortened by 2 bases and J by 7 bases, with 9 bases between the two germline ends. The CDR3 covers 12 residues. This CDR3 is CASGLTQTEQYF. The CDR3 region has the DNA TGTGCTAGTGGTTTGACCCAGACAGAGCAGTACTTC.

The chain couples TRBV6-1 to TRBJ1-5, with TRBD1 matching over 7 bases. The junction had 4 bases not matched to a gene; V was cut back by 7 bases and J by 1 base. The CDR3 has 14 amino acids. Germline values: CDR1 MNHNS, CDR2 SASEGT. DNA for the CDR3: TGTGCCAGCATCCGGACAGGAAGCAATCAGCCCCAGCATTTT. Protein sequence: CASIRTGSNQPQHF.

The chain recombines TRBV28 with TRBJ1-3; 7 bases map to TRBD1. The length of the CDR3 is 13 residues. V shed 6 bases, J shed 7 bases, and the junction held 6 bases outside the gene matches. CDR1 is MDHEN, CDR2 SYDVKM, per germline. The CDR3 nucleotides read TGTGCCAGCAGGTCAGGGGGGGCGAACACCATATATTTT. It specifies CASRSGGANTIYF.

This clone showed up just once. J is TRBJ2-7 and V is TRBV6-5; D gene unclear. Germline CDR1 reads MNHEY; CDR2 reads SVGAGI. V was shortened by 6 bases and J by 0 bases, with 12 bases between the two germline ends. This CDR3 has 14 residues. CDR3: CASSATTSSYEQYF. The CDR3 DNA reads TGTGCCAGCAGCGCTACCACGAGCTCCTACGAGCAGTACTTC.

This chain links TRBV11-2 with TRBJ2-1; D gene unclear. This CDR3 has 15 residues. With 1 base removed from V and 0 bases from J, the gap between germline ends came to 7 bases. CDR1 and CDR2 from the germline V gene are SGHAT and FQNNGV. The CDR3: CASSLGQNSYNEQFF. DNA for the CDR3: TGTGCCAGCAGCTTAGGGCAGAACTCCTACAATGAGCAGTTCTTC.

This clone is a singleton in its sample. V and J are TRBV19 and TRBJ2-7; 15 bases fit TRBD2. Germline CDR1 LNHDA, CDR2 SQIVND (reference sequence). The V gene end was trimmed by 5 bases and the J gene end by 0 bases; junction bases not matched to a gene: 8. This CDR3 has 18 residues. The CDR3 loop is CASSGPGLAGGLSYEQYF. Here the CDR3 DNA reads TGTGCCAGTAGTGGTCCGGGACTAGCGGGAGGCCTCTCCTACGAGCAGTACTTC.

J is TRBJ1-5 and V is TRBV2; tentatively, D is TRBD1 (6 bases). There are 14 residues in the CDR3. The V and J ends lost 3 bases and 6 bases respectively, with 12 bases between them. The germline CDR1 and CDR2 sequences are SNHLY and FYNNEI. CDR3 protein: CASSESNRVQPQHF. Written as DNA, the CDR3 is TGTGCCAGCAGTGAGAGTAACAGGGTTCAGCCCCAGCATTTT.

The J gene is TRBJ1-2, the V gene TRBV6-5; no reliable D call. The CDR3 is made up of 16 amino acids. The V end was cut by 0 bases, the J end by 4 bases, with 15 bases between. Germline assignment: CDR1 MNHEY and CDR2 SVGAGI. The CDR3 coding sequence is TGTGCCAGCAGTTACTCGGCCGGCTCGAGCACCTATGGCTACACCTTC. Protein product: CASSYSAGSSTYGYTF.

The J gene is TRBJ2-3, the V gene TRBV5-1; D is ambiguous. V lost 4 bases and J lost 1, with 13 bases in between. The CDR3 is made up of 15 amino acids. From germline, CDR1 is SGHRS and CDR2 YFSETQ. In nucleotides, the CDR3 is TGCGCCAGCAGCCCATTCTGGGGTGGCACAGATACGCAGTATTTT. Its protein product is CASSPFWGGTDTQYF.

V usage is TRBV5-1 and J usage is TRBJ2-5; D ambiguous. The germline V gene has CDR1 SGHRS and CDR2 YFSETQ. Trimming removed 1 base from V and 2 bases from J, with 9 bases in between. The CDR3 has 14 residues. CDR3 DNA sequence: TGCGCCAGCAGCTTGAGGCCAGCTCAAGAGACCCAGTACTTC. Protein: CASSLRPAQETQYF.

J is TRBJ2-5 and V is TRBV6-5, with 8 bases identical to TRBD2. This CDR3 has 15 residues. Trimming at V came to 0 bases and at J to 5 bases, leaving 5 bases not matched to a gene. Germline CDR1 is MNHEY and CDR2 is SVGAGI. The CDR3, as DNA: TGTGCCAGCAGTTACTCGAAGGCGGGAGGCGAGACCCAGTACTTC. Translation gives CASSYSKAGGETQYF.

The chain recombines TRBV28 with TRBJ2-7; 7 positions match TRBD2. Germline-derived CDR1 and CDR2 are MDHEN and SYDVKM. Trimming at V came to 3 bases and at J to 3 bases, leaving 5 bases not matched to a gene. This CDR3 is 14 amino acids long. The CDR3 nucleotides are TGTGCCAGCAGTTTTCCCTCTAGCGGCTACGAGCAGTACTTC. Protein product: CASSFPSSGYEQYF.

The chain combines TRBV25-1 with TRBJ1-4, with D hard to call. Trimming took off 8 bases at V and 7 bases at J, with 11 bases between the two ends. Germline lookup yields CDR1 MGHDK and CDR2 SYGVNS. CDR3 length: 12 amino acids. CDR3 bases: TGTGCCAGCGCCTCTGGCGGTGAAAAACTGTTTTTT. Amino acids: CASASGGEKLFF.

The chain couples TRBV9 to TRBJ2-5; D remains ambiguous. The V gene's germline CDR1 is SGDLS and CDR2 YYNGEE. V lost 0 bases, J lost 4 bases, and 13 bases lay in between. CDR3 size: 15 residues. The CDR3 DNA is TGTGCCAGCAGCGTAGGTGTCCAAAGGGTAGAGACCCAGTACTTC. Protein sequence: CASSVGVQRVETQYF.

This chain joins TRBV5-1 and TRBJ2-7; D gene ambiguous. The V gene's germline CDR1 is SGHRS and CDR2 YFSETQ. V gave up 6 bases and J gave up 4 bases, with 26 bases separating them. This CDR3 is 17 amino acids long. CDR3 protein: CASTIGKGHSSKYEQYF. CDR3 sequence (DNA): TGCGCCAGCACCATTGGGAAGGGCCACTCGAGTAAGTACGAGCAGTACTTC.

This chain uses TRBV9 with TRBJ2-2; 9 bases map to TRBD1. The CDR3 loop spans 15 amino acids. The germline gives CDR1 SGDLS, CDR2 YYNGEE. V gave up 4 bases and J gave up 7 bases; unmatched junction bases: 8. CDR3 DNA: TGTGCCAGCAGCCCAAAACAGGGGGCGGTCGGGGAGCTGTTTTTT. Amino acids: CASSPKQGAVGELFF.

A single count supports this clone. The genes are TRBV2 and TRBJ2-3; D unclear. Germline V gene sequence: CDR1 SNHLY, CDR2 FYNNEI. V lost 7 bases and J 2 bases, leaving 13 bases between the germline ends. This CDR3 contains 14 residues. For the CDR3, the DNA is TGTGCCAGCAAGGAGTTGGTAACCACAGATACGCAGTATTTT. Protein product: CASKELVTTDTQYF.

The CDR3 DNA reads as TGCGCCAGCAGCGTTCGAGATTTTTACAATGAGCAGTTCTTC. Translating it yields CASSVRDFYNEQFF. V usage is TRBV5-1 and J usage is TRBJ2-1; no clear D gene. Germline values: CDR1 SGHRS, CDR2 YFSETQ. This CDR3 spans 14 amino acids. V was shortened by 4 bases and J by 4 bases, with 12 bases between the two germline ends.

The chain employs TRBV6-1 and TRBJ2-7; D gene ambiguous. The length of the CDR3 is 15 residues. CDR1 is MNHNS and CDR2 is SASEGT in the germline V gene. Between the trimmed V and J ends, which lost 5 bases and 6 bases, there was a span of 20 bases. CDR3 DNA: TGTGCCAGCAGTCCCAGCCTAGGATGGTTAGGCGAGCAGTACTTC. Translating it yields CASSPSLGWLGEQYF.

The chain carries TRBV10-3 and TRBJ1-2; no firm D call. This CDR3 has 13 residues. Germline-derived CDR1 and CDR2 are ENHRY and SYGVKD. V was pared by 4 bases and J by 8 bases, with 14 bases between. The CDR3 DNA follows: TGTGCCATCAGTGTTGACCGGTCGGGGGGCTACACCTTC. Protein sequence: CAISVDRSGGYTF.

This chain joins TRBV2 and TRBJ2-2, with 9 bases fitting TRBD1. Germline loops: CDR1 SNHLY, CDR2 FYNNEI. With 5 bases clipped from V and 4 bases from J, the junction kept 5 bases outside the gene matches. The CDR3 is 15 residues long. As DNA, the CDR3 is TGTGCCAGCAGTCAGCAGACAGGGGGCACCGGGGAGCTGTTTTTT. It codes for CASSQQTGGTGELFF.

This clone has only one observation. Distinct nucleotide sequences in the sample also encode this CDR3. The chain joins TRBV6-4 to TRBJ2-1; D assignment may be TRBD1 or TRBD2 (5 bases each). The CDR3 runs to 16 residues. The germline CDR1 and CDR2 sequences are MRHNA and SNTAGT. V lost 2 bases and J lost 1, with 12 bases in between. CDR3 sequence reads: CASSDEGTPSYNEQFF. The CDR3 DNA reads TGTGCCAGCAGTGACGAAGGGACGCCGTCCTACAATGAGCAGTTCTTC.

The rearrangement links TRBV5-4 to TRBJ2-2; TRBD1 or TRBD2 may be the D gene (5 bases each). The V gene lost 2 bases and the J gene lost 2 bases, with 10 bases spanning the gap. This CDR3 is built from 15 residues. From germline, CDR1 is SGHNT and CDR2 YYREEE (reference sequence). CDR3 sequence reads: CASSFPGPNTGELFF. For the CDR3, the DNA is TGTGCCAGCAGCTTTCCGGGACCTAACACCGGGGAGCTGTTTTTT. Full variable domain (remainder filled in from reference TRBV5-4 and TRBJ2-2): ETGVTQSPTHLIKTRGQQVTLRCSSQSGHNTVSWYQQALGQGPQFIFQYYREEENGRGNFPPRFSGLQFPNYSSELNVNALELDDSALYLCASSFPGPNTGELFFGEGSRLTVL.

The J gene is TRBJ1-2, the V gene TRBV11-2; possibly TRBD1 for D (5 bases). Germline V gene sequence: CDR1 SGHAT, CDR2 FQNNGV. The length of the CDR3 is 14 residues. Trimming stripped 2 bases from V and 3 bases from J, with 10 bases between. In nucleotides, the CDR3 is TGTGCCAGCAGCTTATGGGACGGGGACTATGGCTACACCTTC. Translation gives CASSLWDGDYGYTF.

The chain carries TRBV6-6 and TRBJ2-7, with TRBD1 matching 8 bases. J gave up 2 bases and V 6 bases, and 9 bases lay outside the gene matches. CDR1 MNHNY and CDR2 SVGAGI come from the germline V gene (reference sequence). The CDR3 has 15 amino acids. The CDR3 sequence is CASSPLDRVTYEQYF. CDR3 DNA: TGTGCCAGCAGCCCATTGGACAGGGTAACCTACGAGCAGTACTTC.

The chain recombines TRBV6-1 with TRBJ2-3; 11 bases agree with TRBD2. CDR3 length: 16 amino acids. The trim removed 3 bases at V and 3 bases at J, leaving 5 bases unmatched. Germline values: CDR1 MNHNS, CDR2 SASEGT. The CDR3 DNA follows: TGTGCCAGCAGTGAGGTAGCGGGAGGGCCGACAGATACGCAGTATTTT. This encodes CASSEVAGGPTDTQYF.

This chain connects TRBV19 to TRBJ1-2, with D perhaps TRBD1 (5 bases). Trimming removed 7 bases from V and 2 bases from J, with 23 bases in between. The CDR3 is 17 residues long. CDR1 and CDR2 from the germline V gene are LNHDA and SQIVND (reference sequence). The CDR3 sequence: CASNTLRGTESNYGYTF. For the CDR3, the DNA is TGTGCCAGTAATACCCTCCGGGGGACCGAAAGCAACTATGGCTACACCTTC.

The chain uses TRBV30 and TRBJ1-3; maybe TRBD1 (5 bases). Trimming cost V 4 bases and J 4 bases, with 5 bases left between them. The length of the CDR3 is 11 residues. CDR1 and CDR2 from the germline V gene are GTSNPN and SVGIG (reference sequence). CDR3 in DNA: TGTGCCTGGACAGGGGGAAACACCATATATTTT. Translating gives CAWTGGNTIYF.

The CDR3, as DNA: TGTGCCAGTCGCACAGAGGGCTATGGCTACACCTTC. Its translation is CASRTEGYGYTF. The genes are TRBV7-8 and TRBJ1-2; no clear D gene. The germline CDR1 and CDR2 sequences are SGHVS and FQNEAQ. The V end lost 9 bases, the J end lost 4 bases, and 12 bases lay between the germline ends. CDR3 size: 12 residues.